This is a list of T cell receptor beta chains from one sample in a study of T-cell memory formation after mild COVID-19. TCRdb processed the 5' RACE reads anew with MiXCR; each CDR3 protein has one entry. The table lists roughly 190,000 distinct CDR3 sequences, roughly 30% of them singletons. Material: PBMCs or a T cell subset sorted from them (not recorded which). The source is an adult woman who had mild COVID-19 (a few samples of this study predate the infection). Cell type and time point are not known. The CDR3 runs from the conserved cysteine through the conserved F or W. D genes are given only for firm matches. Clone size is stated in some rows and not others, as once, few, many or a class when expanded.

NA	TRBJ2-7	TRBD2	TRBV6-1	CASRSTSGDSYEQYF	TGTGCCAGCAGATCGACTAGCGGGGACTCCTACGAGCAGTACTTC
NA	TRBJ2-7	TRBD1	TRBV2	CASSPFIPGQGLHEQYF	TGTGCCAGCAGTCCTTTTATTCCGGGACAGGGGTTGCACGAGCAGTACTTC
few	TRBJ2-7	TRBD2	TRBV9	CASSVGLAGINEQYF	TGTGCCAGCAGCGTAGGACTAGCGGGGATCAACGAGCAGTACTTC
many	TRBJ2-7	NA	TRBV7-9	CASSANNYEQYF	TGTGCCAGCAGCGCCAACAACTACGAGCAGTACTTC
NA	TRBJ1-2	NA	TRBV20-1	CSVGSGNEPNYGYTF	TGCAGTGTCGGAAGTGGGAATGAGCCTAACTATGGCTACACCTTC
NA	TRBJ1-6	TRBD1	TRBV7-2	CASSRTGTEGSPLHF	TGTGCCAGCAGCCGTACCGGGACAGAGGGCTCACCCCTCCACTTT
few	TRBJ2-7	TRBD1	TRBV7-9	CASSQSDRGGYEQYF	TGTGCCAGCAGCCAGAGCGACAGGGGAGGATACGAGCAGTACTTC
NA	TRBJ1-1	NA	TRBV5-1	CASSLTRGNSEAFF	TGCGCCAGCAGTCTTACCAGGGGCAACTCTGAAGCTTTCTTT
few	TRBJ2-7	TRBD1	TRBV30	CAWSRGQGKNEQYF	TGTGCCTGGAGTCGCGGACAGGGCAAAAACGAGCAGTACTTC
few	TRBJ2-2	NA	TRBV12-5	CASGLNPTTGTGELFF	TGTGCTAGTGGTCTAAATCCAACCACGGGGACCGGGGAGCTGTTTTTT
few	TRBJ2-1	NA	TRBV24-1	CATSDAPRGGEQFF	TGTGCCACCAGTGATGCTCCCAGGGGTGGCGAGCAGTTCTTC
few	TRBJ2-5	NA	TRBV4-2	CASSQDPARRQETQYF	TGTGCCAGCAGCCAAGATCCGGCACGGCGGCAAGAGACCCAGTACTTC
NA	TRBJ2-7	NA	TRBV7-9	CASGRVGASYEQYF	TGTGCTAGCGGAAGGGTTGGCGCCTCCTACGAGCAGTACTTC
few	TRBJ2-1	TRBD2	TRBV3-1	CASSPYRLAGVTGEQFF	TGTGCCAGCAGCCCGTATCGTCTAGCGGGAGTAACGGGTGAGCAGTTCTTC
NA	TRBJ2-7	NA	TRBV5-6	CASSSNRVLSYEQYF	TGTGCCAGCAGCTCCAACAGGGTTCTTTCCTACGAGCAGTACTTC
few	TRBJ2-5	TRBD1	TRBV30	CAWSPSHRGRGWETQYF	TGTGCCTGGAGTCCCTCCCACAGGGGGCGAGGTTGGGAGACCCAGTACTTC
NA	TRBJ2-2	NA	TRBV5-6	CASSLNGRTGELFF	TGTGCCAGCAGCTTGAATGGGAGAACCGGGGAGCTGTTTTTT
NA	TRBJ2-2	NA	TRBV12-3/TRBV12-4	CASRRTASNTGELFF	TGTGCCAGCAGAAGGACGGCTTCGAACACCGGGGAGCTGTTTTTT
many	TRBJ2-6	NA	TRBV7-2	CASIGGQGLRGANVLTF	TGTGCCAGCATAGGGGGACAAGGCCTAAGGGGGGCCAACGTCCTGACTTTC
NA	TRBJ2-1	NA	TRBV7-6	CASSLGPGANYNEQFF	TGTGCCAGCAGCTTAGGACCGGGGGCGAACTACAATGAGCAGTTCTTC
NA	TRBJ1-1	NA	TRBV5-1	CDSSLAAGPVMSEAFF	TGCGACAGCAGCTTGGCGGCAGGCCCGGTAATGTCTGAAGCTTTCTTT
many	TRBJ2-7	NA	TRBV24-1	CATSDTRGTSAYEQYF	TGTGCCACCAGTGATACCAGGGGCACCAGCGCCTACGAGCAGTACTTC
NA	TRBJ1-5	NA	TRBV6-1	CASSVQGWVNQPQHF	TGTGCCAGCAGTGTGCAGGGCTGGGTCAATCAGCCCCAGCATTTT
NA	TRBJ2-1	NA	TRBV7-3	CASSLGGLDNEQFF	TGTGCCAGCAGCTTAGGGGGGCTCGACAATGAGCAGTTCTTC